The 12 T cell receptor beta chains below were found in one sample sequenced in a study of immune evolution from preneoplasia to lung adenocarcinoma. The protocol was immunoSEQ multiplex PCR, while the TCRdb copy is restricted to in-frame clones and leaves out a portion. The top ten clones hold roughly 4.9% of a sample with 11,000 to 15,000 clones, 80% of them seen once. The sequenced material came from FFPE minimally invasive lung adenocarcinoma tissue. All receptors derive from a person aged 65-85 years with lung adenocarcinoma.

CDR3 protein: CASSPIHGAGELFF. As DNA, the CDR3 is TGTGCCAGCAGCCCGATCCACGGGGCCGGGGAGCTGTTTTTT. The chain is built from TRBV7-3 and TRBJ2-2; possibly TRBD2 for D (5 bases). The CDR3 runs to 14 residues. Germline loops: CDR1 SGHTA, CDR2 FQGTGA. Trimming took off 5 bases at V and 6 bases at J, with 13 bases between the two ends.

In this sample, this clone turned up a few times. The V gene is TRBV12-5, the J gene TRBJ2-1, with 14 nucleotides matching TRBD2. Trimming removed 5 bases from V and 9 bases from J; junction bases left unmatched: 3. Germline assignment: CDR1 LGHNT and CDR2 FRNRAP. This CDR3 has 14 residues. The CDR3 DNA is TGTGCTAGTGGTGGGACTAGCGGGAGCGCTGAGCAGTTCTTC. As protein: CASGGTSGSAEQFF.

The gene calls are TRBV9 and TRBJ1-1; D is uncertain. V lost 3 bases and J lost 0, with 18 bases in between. The germline V gene encodes CDR1 SGDLS and CDR2 YYNGEE. The CDR3 covers 17 residues. The CDR3 nucleotides read TGTGCCAGCAGCGATAGCTTAGGATTAGGAATGAACACTGAAGCTTTCTTT. Translation gives CASSDSLGLGMNTEAFF. Together with reference TRBV9 and TRBJ1-1, the CDR3 gives the full variable domain: DSGVTQTPKHLITATGQRVTLRCSPRSGDLSVYWYQQSLDQGLQFLIQYYNGEERAKGNILERFSAQQFPDLHSELNLSSLELGDSALYFCASSDSLGLGMNTEAFFGQGTRLTVV.

The gene calls are TRBV18 and TRBJ1-5, with no clear D. CDR3 size: 13 residues. V was clipped by 5 bases and J by 3 bases, with 8 bases between them. Germline V lookup: CDR1 KGHSH, CDR2 LQKENI. The CDR3 loop is CASSEQDNQPQHF. CDR3 DNA sequence: TGTGCCAGCTCAGAGCAGGACAATCAGCCCCAGCATTTT. The full variable domain, its missing parts supplied by reference TRBV18 and TRBJ1-5, is NAGVMQNPRHLVRRRGQEARLRCSPMKGHSHVYWYRQLPEEGLKFMVYLQKENIIDESGMPKERFSAEFPKEGPSILRIQQVVRGDSAAYFCASSEQDNQPQHFGDGTRLSIL.

V and J are TRBV5-1 and TRBJ1-1, with no clear D. CDR1 is SGHRS, CDR2 YFSETQ, per germline. The CDR3 spans 14 residues. The V end lost 1 base, the J end lost 2 bases, and 9 bases lay between the germline ends. The CDR3 is CASSLRVGNTEAFF. The CDR3 bases are TGCGCCAGCAGCTTGAGGGTGGGAAACACTGAAGCTTTCTTT.

The V and J genes are TRBV28 and TRBJ1-2; 9 positions match TRBD1. V was pared by 5 bases and J by 8 bases, with 9 bases of the junction left unmatched. Germline V CDR1 and CDR2: MDHEN, SYDVKM. The CDR3 contains 14 residues. The CDR3 loop reads CASSPPTGGRGYTF. For the CDR3, the DNA is TGTGCCAGCAGTCCCCCGACAGGGGGAAGAGGCTACACCTTC.

The chain combines TRBV30 with TRBJ1-1; no firm D call. The CDR3 length is 11 residues. Germline V lookup: CDR1 GTSNPN, CDR2 SVGIG (reference sequence). The ends were cut back, 3 bases at V and 10 bases at J, with 12 bases in the middle. The CDR3 DNA sequence: TGTGCCTGGAGAGGGAGTGTTGGAGCTTTCTTT. Translated: CAWRGSVGAFF. The full variable domain, completed using reference TRBV30 and TRBJ1-1, is SQTIHQWPATLVQPVGSPLSLECTVEGTSNPNLYWYRQAAGRGLQLLFYSVGIGQISSEVPQNLSASRPQDRQFILSSKKLLLSDSGFYLCAWRGSVGAFFGQGTRLTVV.

The chain carries TRBV30 and TRBJ1-2; the D is unclear. Between the trimmed V and J ends, which lost 3 bases and 2 bases, there was a span of 7 bases. Germline CDR1 is GTSNPN and CDR2 is SVGIG (reference sequence). CDR3 length: 12 residues. CDR3 sequence reads: CAWRSGNYGYTF. DNA for the CDR3: TGTGCCTGGAGATCAGGAAACTATGGCTACACCTTC. The full variable domain, rest sourced from reference TRBV30 and TRBJ1-2, is SQTIHQWPATLVQPVGSPLSLECTVEGTSNPNLYWYRQAAGRGLQLLFYSVGIGQISSEVPQNLSASRPQDRQFILSSKKLLLSDSGFYLCAWRSGNYGYTFGSGTRLTVV.

The chain employs TRBV29-1 and TRBJ1-1; D not certain. This CDR3 region has 13 residues. Germline assignment: CDR1 SQVTM and CDR2 ANQGSEA. V lost 4 bases, J lost 0 bases, and 9 bases lay in between. CDR3: CSVVRNMNTEAFF. The CDR3 DNA reads as TGCAGCGTTGTGAGGAATATGAACACTGAAGCTTTCTTT.

The J gene is TRBJ1-1, the V gene TRBV29-1, with TRBD1 matching over 10 bases. Trimming took 6 bases from V and 1 from J; bases not matched to a gene: 2. The CDR3 runs to 13 residues. Per the germline V gene, CDR1 is SQVTM and CDR2 is ANQGSEA. The CDR3 DNA reads TGCAGCGTGAGGACAGGGGGGAACACTGAAGCTTTCTTT. This encodes CSVRTGGNTEAFF.

V gene TRBV15 combines with J gene TRBJ2-1; no clear D. Germline values: CDR1 LNHNV, CDR2 YYDKDF (reference sequence). V shed 0 bases and J shed 7 bases, with 10 bases lying between them. This CDR3 has 14 amino acids. In DNA, the CDR3 is TGTGCCACCAGCAGAGAGGGCAACCGTAATGAGCAGTTCTTC. This gives the protein CATSREGNRNEQFF. The complete variable domain, with remaining parts taken from reference TRBV15 and TRBJ2-1, reads DAMVIQNPRYQVTQFGKPVTLSCSQTLNHNVMYWYQQKSSQAPKLLFHYYDKDFNNEADTPDNFQSRRPNTSFCFLDIRSPGLGDTAMYLCATSREGNRNEQFFGPGTRLTVL.

This chain joins TRBV7-9 and TRBJ1-2, with D tentatively TRBD1 (6 bases). Germline CDR1 reads SEHNR; CDR2 reads FQNEAQ (reference sequence). CDR3 length: 15 residues. With 4 bases removed from V and 0 bases from J, the gap between germline ends came to 12 bases. CDR3 sequence (DNA): TGTGCCAGCAGCTCTGCCGGACAGACTAACTATGGCTACACCTTC. Translation: CASSSAGQTNYGYTF.